This record covers a single TCR beta chain. Its antigen is not known. The germline V and J ends were trimmed by 1 base and 0 bases, with 12 bases remaining between them. Germline V CDR1 and CDR2: SGHDN, FVKESK. The CDR3 is 16 amino acids. These data belong to a study of T cell repertoires in cytomegalovirus infection. Looking at the study overall: Both a matching HLA type and CMV infection were indicated by public TCR beta signatures. Study findings and constraints: Ex vivo, HLA-C-restricted CMV-specific TCR beta clonotypes prevailed over the rest of the response.

From the reads, TCRdb called clonotypes with MiXCR, one entry per CDR3 protein. The sample has 100,000 to 150,000 distinct CDR3 sequences, 7% to 9.5% seen once. J is TRBJ1-2 and V is TRBV14; D is perhaps TRBD1 (5 bases). The receptor comes from a human donor in good health (CMV status not recorded). Some clones in this sample may be carry-over from other donors' samples. Sequenced: PBMCs. This CDR3 reads CASSQAGVRANYGYTF. The CDR3 nucleotides are TGTGCCAGCAGCCAAGCGGGGGTCAGAGCTAACTATGGCTACACCTTC.